A single sample is the source of the 26 T cell receptor beta chains below, sequenced in a study of T cell repertoires in cytomegalovirus infection. TCRdb re-derived calls from the reads in MiXCR, one entry per CDR3 protein. The sample contains fewer than 900,000 distinct CDR3 sequences, 25% to 35% of which appear only once. For these TCRs, the target antigens are not known. The sequencing here drew on cultured CD8+ T cells from PBMCs, taken from culture after CMV antigen stimulation. These receptors all come from a human donor in good health (CMV status not recorded). Some clones in this sample may be carry-over from other donors' samples.

Of note for this clonotype: Germline is not matched at one junction end, which may reflect a read error. This sequence joins TRBV5-6 and TRBJ2-1, with 8 bases identical to TRBD1. The CDR3 runs to 14 residues. Germline V gene lookup returns CDR1 SGHDT and CDR2 YYEEEE. CDR3: CASSSGAVRDRSIF. In DNA form, the CDR3 reads TGTGCCAGCAGCTCGGGAGCCGTACGGGACAGGTCCATTTTC.

The chain recombines TRBV29-1 with TRBJ1-1; the D gene is possibly TRBD1 (5 bases). There are 12 residues in the CDR3. The V gene lost 3 bases and the J gene lost 5 bases, with 10 bases spanning the gap. CDR1 SQVTM and CDR2 ANQGSEA come from the germline V gene. CDR3 bases: TGCAGCGTTGAGGGAGGGGTGACTGAAGCTTTCTTT. The encoded protein is CSVEGGVTEAFF.

This chain connects TRBV7-2 to TRBJ2-1, with 11 bases aligning to TRBD2. CDR3 size: 13 residues. After removal of 8 bases from V and 10 bases from J, the junction contained 7 bases not matched to a gene. CDR1 SGHTA and CDR2 FQGNSA come from the germline V gene. CDR3 loop: CASQYSGGAEQFF. CDR3 nucleotide sequence: TGTGCCAGCCAGTATAGCGGGGGGGCGGAGCAGTTCTTC.

This clonotype was counted at least ten times. The chain combines TRBV7-8 with TRBJ1-4; no reliable D call. The germline gives CDR1 SGHVS, CDR2 FQNEAQ. The CDR3 length is 15 residues. V lost 5 bases to trimming and J lost 6 bases, with 16 bases between them. The CDR3 DNA reads as TGTGCCAGCAGCCGAGACGGACTCGGGGATGAAAAACTGTTTTTT. This codes for CASSRDGLGDEKLFF.

To note about this clonotype: The junction differs from germline at one of its ends, possibly a read error. This chain uses TRBV5-6 with TRBJ1-2; D remains unclear. The CDR3 runs 13 residues. The germline V gene has CDR1 SGHDT and CDR2 YYEEEE. CDR3 amino acids: CASTLWEVYGYTF. The CDR3 nucleotides are TGTGCCAGCACCTTGTGGGAGGTCTATGGCTACACCTTC.

V usage is TRBV27 and J usage is TRBJ2-5; D not certain. The germline CDR1 and CDR2 sequences are MNHEY and SMNVEV (reference sequence). Deletions cut 0 bases from V and 3 bases from J, with 11 bases between. This CDR3 region has 15 residues. The CDR3 coding sequence is TGTGCCAGCAGTTTATCCTACGACCGGGAAGAGACCCAGTACTTC. It is translated as CASSLSYDREETQYF.

This clonotype was seen a few times. This chain uses TRBV5-1 with TRBJ2-1; 10 bases match TRBD1. This CDR3 contains 15 residues. J lost 6 bases, V lost 7 bases, and 10 bases had no gene match. The germline V gene has CDR1 SGHRS and CDR2 YFSETQ. The CDR3 region has the DNA TGCGCCAGCGGTCGGGGACAGGGGATTAGCAATGAGCAGTTCTTC. This encodes CASGRGQGISNEQFF.

A few counts support this clonotype. The chain links TRBV11-2 to TRBJ2-5; TRBD1 matches at 9 bases. Germline CDR1 reads SGHAT; CDR2 reads FQNNGV. Germline trimming cut 5 bases from V and 5 bases from J; bases unmatched to any gene: 12. This CDR3 is built from 16 residues. The CDR3 region is CASSPTETGGGETQYF. As DNA, the CDR3 is TGTGCCAGCAGCCCTACAGAGACAGGGGGGGGGGAGACCCAGTACTTC.

The chain uses TRBV12-3 or TRBV12-4 and TRBJ2-1, with D perhaps matching TRBD2 (5 bases). This CDR3 has 13 amino acids. Trimming removed 7 bases from V and 9 bases from J, with 16 bases in between. CDR3 sequence (DNA): TGTGCCAGCACTCACCCGGATGGGAGTGAGCAGTTCTTC. Translating gives CASTHPDGSEQFF.

The rearrangement links TRBV9 to TRBJ1-1; D is possibly TRBD1 (5 bases). Germline CDR1 SGDLS, CDR2 YYNGEE. CDR3 length equals 18 residues. V gave up 0 bases and J gave up 0 bases, with 18 bases separating them. The CDR3 DNA sequence: TGTGCCAGCAGCGTAGGGGTCGGGGACGACAGAATGAACACTGAAGCTTTCTTT. This codes for CASSVGVGDDRMNTEAFF.

This clonotype was seen repeatedly, ten times or more. The chain couples TRBV7-8 to TRBJ2-1; a weak D match, TRBD2 (6 bases). Germline V gene data show CDR1 as SGHVS and CDR2 as FQNEAQ. V was shortened by 2 bases and J by 3 bases, with 17 bases between the two germline ends. CDR3 length: 17 amino acids. CDR3 protein: CASSLRGRQTDYNEQFF. CDR3 DNA sequence: TGTGCCAGCAGCTTACGAGGGAGGCAGACCGACTACAATGAGCAGTTCTTC.

This clonotype has just a few counts. V usage is TRBV28 and J usage is TRBJ1-5; D may be TRBD1 (6 bases). Germline values: CDR1 MDHEN, CDR2 SYDVKM. The CDR3 consists of 17 residues. V was clipped by 5 bases and J by 2 bases, with 19 bases between them. The CDR3 sequence: CASSNTRTSGGNQPQHF. As DNA, the CDR3 is TGTGCCAGCAGTAACACTAGGACGTCAGGGGGCAATCAGCCCCAGCATTTT.

V and J are TRBV6-2 or TRBV6-3 and TRBJ2-7, with 8 bases matching TRBD2. The junction had 5 bases not matched to a gene; V was cut back by 2 bases and J by 2 bases. The germline V gene has CDR1 MNHEY and CDR2 SVGEGT. The CDR3 consists of 15 residues. The DNA for the CDR3 is TGTGCCAGCAGTTACGGACGGGGGGGAACCTACGAGCAGTACGTC. Translating gives CASSYGRGGTYEQYV.

The chain recombines TRBV19 with TRBJ2-1; TRBD2 matches 13 bases. CDR1 LNHDA and CDR2 SQIVND come from the germline V gene (reference sequence). The CDR3 contains 15 residues. V gave up 10 bases and J gave up 6 bases; unmatched junction bases: 9. Written as DNA, the CDR3 is TGTGCCACCTCGACTTGGACTAGCGGGGGCAATGAGCAGTTCTTC. It yields the protein CATSTWTSGGNEQFF.

This clonotype showed up many times. V is TRBV7-9 and J is TRBJ2-1; 12 nucleotides agree with TRBD1. Germline V gene lookup returns CDR1 SEHNR and CDR2 FQNEAQ (reference sequence). The CDR3 totals 13 residues. V was clipped by 11 bases and J by 7 bases; unmatched bases: 6. The CDR3 bases are TGTGCCGCACCGGGACAGGGGGCGAATGAGCAGTTCTTC. Its protein is CAAPGQGANEQFF.

This clonotype has just a few counts. This chain's CDR3 is CSARDRDRGYSNQPQHF. DNA of the CDR3: TGCAGTGCTAGGGATCGGGACAGGGGATATAGCAATCAGCCCCAGCATTTT. The chain combines TRBV20-1 with TRBJ1-5, with 10 bases matching TRBD1. Germline lookup yields CDR1 DFQATT and CDR2 SNEGSKA (reference sequence). The CDR3 runs 17 residues. Losses at the gene ends were 3 bases for V and 0 bases for J; bases not matched to a gene: 8.

Turning to this clonotype: The junction shows a germline mismatch at one end, possibly a read error. The CDR3 loop reads CAGSNREINEQFF. In nucleotides, the CDR3 is TGTGCCGGCAGCAACAGGGAAATCAATGAGCAGTTCTTC. V is TRBV7-8 and J is TRBJ2-1; D might be TRBD1 (6 bases). In germline, CDR1 is SGHVS, CDR2 FQNEAQ. The CDR3 runs 13 residues. Full variable domain (outside the CDR3, taken from reference TRBV7-8 and TRBJ2-1): GAGVSQSPRYKVAKRGQDVALRCDPISGHVSLFWYQQALGQGPEFLTYFQNEAQLDKSGLPSDRFFAERPEGSVSTLKIQRTQQEDSAVYLCAGSNREINEQFFGPGTRLTVL.

This clonotype was seen a few times. The J gene is TRBJ2-1, the V gene TRBV5-8; TRBD2 might be the D (5 bases). Germline V gives CDR1 SGHTS, CDR2 YDEGEE. The length of the CDR3 is 13 residues. Trimming removed 1 base at V and 9 bases at J, with 11 bases between. The CDR3 is CASSLFEGPEQFF. DNA of the CDR3: TGTGCCAGCAGCTTGTTTGAGGGCCCTGAGCAGTTCTTC.

This clonotype was counted ten times or more. The chain links TRBV7-2 to TRBJ1-1; perhaps TRBD1 as D (6 bases). The V end was cut by 3 bases, the J end by 1 base, with 12 bases between. The length of the CDR3 is 15 residues. From germline, CDR1 is SGHTA and CDR2 FQGNSA. CDR3 DNA sequence: TGTGCCAGCAGCTTGAACAGGGCCCCGAACACTGAAGCTTTCTTT. Translating gives CASSLNRAPNTEAFF.

The V and J genes are TRBV10-1 and TRBJ2-4, with D perhaps matching TRBD1 (6 bases). Per germline, CDR1 WNHNN and CDR2 SYGVQD (reference sequence). With 0 bases removed from V and 1 base from J, the gap between germline ends came to 10 bases. The CDR3 is 16 residues long. For the CDR3, the DNA is TGCGCCAGCAGTGAGTCTAGGGGGTTCGCCAAAAACATTCAGTACTTC. Translated, it gives CASSESRGFAKNIQYF.

This clonotype was seen a few times. Here the CDR3 reads CSVENWTAYNEQFF. The CDR3, as DNA: TGCAGCGTTGAAAACTGGACAGCCTACAATGAGCAGTTCTTC. V and J are TRBV29-1 and TRBJ2-1; the D gene is possibly TRBD1 (6 bases). Trimming removed 2 bases at V and 2 bases at J, with 10 bases between. CDR1 is SQVTM, CDR2 ANQGSEA, per germline. The CDR3 has 14 amino acids.

This clonotype was detected only a few times. This chain uses TRBV6-2 or TRBV6-3 with TRBJ2-1; TRBD1 might be the D (6 bases). Germline CDR1 reads MNHEY; CDR2 reads SVGEGT. CDR3 length: 16 amino acids. The germline V and J ends were trimmed by 0 bases and 3 bases, with 12 bases remaining between them. The CDR3, as DNA: TGTGCCAGCAGTTACTCTCAAAGGACAGACTACAATGAGCAGTTCTTC. This translates into CASSYSQRTDYNEQFF.

This clonotype was recorded a few times. The chain uses TRBV11-3 and TRBJ2-2, with a possible D match to TRBD1 (6 bases). The CDR3 spans 15 residues. The germline CDR1 and CDR2 sequences are SGHNT and YENEEA. Trimming shortened V by 3 bases and J by 2 bases, and 10 bases separated the two germline ends. As DNA, the CDR3 is TGTGCCAGCAGCTTTTCACAGGGAAACACCGGGGAGCTGTTTTTT. This codes for CASSFSQGNTGELFF.

The chain is built from TRBV12-5 and TRBJ2-7, with TRBD1 matching 9 bases. The CDR3 is made up of 15 amino acids. Losses at the gene ends were 1 base for V and 7 bases for J; bases not matched to a gene: 8. Germline CDR1 reads LGHNT; CDR2 reads FRNRAP. The CDR3 region has the DNA TGTGCTAGTGGTTTGGATAGAGGGACAGGGAAAGAGCAGTACTTC. Amino acids: CASGLDRGTGKEQYF.

At least ten counts were recorded for this clonotype. This sequence joins TRBV7-2 and TRBJ2-7, with D unclear. The CDR3 has 14 residues. The germline V and J ends were trimmed by 1 base and 1 base, with 8 bases remaining between them. CDR1 is SGHTA, CDR2 FQGNSA, per germline. The DNA of the CDR3 is TGTGCCAGCAGCTTAGGTGATGAGTCCTACGAGCAGTACGTC. It translates to CASSLGDESYEQYV.

There are a few counts of this clonotype. For the CDR3, the DNA is TGTGCCATCAGTGAACTCTCAGCCGGGGCGCGTGAAAAACTGTTTTTT. It encodes CAISELSAGAREKLFF. The chain joins TRBV10-3 to TRBJ1-4; TRBD1 is a possible D gene (5 bases). CDR3 length: 16 amino acids. The V gene lost 3 bases and the J gene lost 7 bases, with 18 bases spanning the gap. From germline, CDR1 is ENHRY and CDR2 SYGVKD.